The 4 T cell receptor beta chains below come from one sample, sequenced in a study of T-cell reconstitution after alpha-beta-depleted transplantation in children. Library preparation (for TCRbeta) was performed with unique molecular identifiers. TCRdb passed the PCR reads through MiXCR, listing each CDR3 protein once. Of just over 950,000 distinct CDR3 sequences listed, 25% to 30% are singletons. The sequenced sample was PBMCs, mostly from graft donor cells, obtained 360 days after TCRalphabeta/CD19-depleted stem cell transplant. The receptors originated from a boy younger than two who had a stem cell transplant for SCID, so the T cells may come from the graft donor.

This clonotype was observed a few times. V gene TRBV20-1 combines with J gene TRBJ2-7, with 10 bases lining up with TRBD1. The V and J ends lost 5 bases and 4 bases, in that order; junction bases with no gene match: 5. The CDR3 has 13 residues. Germline V gene lookup returns CDR1 DFQATT and CDR2 SNEGSKA (reference sequence). The CDR3 DNA sequence: TGCAGTGCTGCGGGGGACAGGGGATACGAGCAGTACTTC. Encoded protein: CSAAGDRGYEQYF.

This clonotype was detected only a few times. CDR3 in amino acids: CASSVGEAGNTGELFF. In DNA form, the CDR3 reads TGTGCCAGCTCCGTCGGGGAGGCCGGAAACACCGGGGAGCTGTTTTTT. The J gene is TRBJ2-2, the V gene TRBV18, with a possible D match to TRBD2 (6 bases). V shed 6 bases and J shed 2 bases, with 16 bases lying between them. Germline lookup yields CDR1 KGHSH and CDR2 LQKENI. This CDR3 region has 16 residues.

This clonotype was found many times. The chain carries TRBV28 and TRBJ2-3; 13 positions agree with TRBD2. With 5 bases clipped from V and 4 bases from J, the junction kept 15 bases outside the gene matches. The CDR3 runs to 19 residues. From germline, CDR1 is MDHEN and CDR2 SYDVKM. CDR3 sequence reads: CASSRPGHRLAGGPDTQYF. CDR3 nucleotides: TGTGCCAGCAGTAGACCAGGACACCGACTAGCGGGGGGCCCAGATACGCAGTATTTT. The whole variable domain, remainder taken from reference TRBV28 and TRBJ2-3, is DVKVTQSSRYLVKRTGEKVFLECVQDMDHENMFWYRQDPGLGLRLIYFSYDVKMKEKGDIPEGYSVSREKKERFSLILESASTNQTSMYLCASSRPGHRLAGGPDTQYFGPGTRLTVL.

This clonotype was detected a few times. This rearrangement joins TRBV7-2 to TRBJ2-5; possibly TRBD1 for D (5 bases). Germline V gives CDR1 SGHTA, CDR2 FQGNSA. V lost 5 bases and J 3 bases, leaving 13 bases between the germline ends. This CDR3 spans 14 amino acids. CDR3: CASSPQGWEETQYF. DNA for the CDR3: TGTGCCAGCAGCCCTCAGGGCTGGGAAGAGACCCAGTACTTC.